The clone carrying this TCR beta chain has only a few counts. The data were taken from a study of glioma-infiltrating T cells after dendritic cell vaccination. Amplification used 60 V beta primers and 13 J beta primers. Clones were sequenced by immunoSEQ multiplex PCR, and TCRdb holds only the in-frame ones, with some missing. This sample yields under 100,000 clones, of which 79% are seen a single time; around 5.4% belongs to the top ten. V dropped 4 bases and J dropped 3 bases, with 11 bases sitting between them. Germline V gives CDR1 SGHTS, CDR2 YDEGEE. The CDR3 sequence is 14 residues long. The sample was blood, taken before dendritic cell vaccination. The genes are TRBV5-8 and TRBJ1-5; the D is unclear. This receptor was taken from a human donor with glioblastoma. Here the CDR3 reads CASSPRVFNQPQHF. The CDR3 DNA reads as TGTGCCAGCAGCCCACGGGTCTTCAATCAGCCCCAGCATTTT. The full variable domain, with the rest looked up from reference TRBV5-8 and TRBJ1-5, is EAGVTQSPTHLIKTRGQQATLRCSPISGHTSVYWYQQALGLGLQFLLWYDEGEERNRGNFPPRFSGRQFPNYSSELNVNALELEDSALYLCASSPRVFNQPQHFGDGTRLSIL.